These 21 T cell receptor beta chains originate from one sample sequenced in a study of post-analysis software for immune sequencing data. Findings and caveats of the study: In patients, about five TRBV segments were more frequent than in controls, with TRBV5-6, TRBV5-1 and TRBV20-1 among them.

Each TCR beta cDNA library carried unique molecular identifiers. A single record per CDR3 protein comes from TCRdb applying MiXCR to the PCR reads. The table has under 900,000 distinct CDR3 sequences, around 53% seen once. Their target antigens are unknown. Sample: blood. Every receptor here comes from a girl aged 5-17 years with multiple sclerosis.

The chain joins TRBV2 to TRBJ2-1, with D unresolved. Germline V gene sequence: CDR1 SNHLY, CDR2 FYNNEI. This CDR3 spans 14 amino acids. The ends were cut back, 0 bases at V and 10 bases at J, with 13 bases in the middle. DNA of the CDR3: TGTGCCAGCAGTGAAGCGGCGCGGTATACGGAGCAGTTCTTC. Amino acids: CASSEAARYTEQFF.

The chain joins TRBV20-1 to TRBJ2-1, with 9 bases matching TRBD2. Germline CDR1 and CDR2: DFQATT and SNEGSKA (reference sequence). This CDR3 spans 16 amino acids. J lost 4 bases, V lost 0 bases, and 7 bases had no gene match. The CDR3 nucleotides are TGCAGTGCTAGAGAAGGACGGACTAGCGCGTACAATGAGCAGTTCTTC. Translating gives CSAREGRTSAYNEQFF.

This rearrangement joins TRBV20-1 to TRBJ2-3; no clear D gene. V was pared by 3 bases and J by 4 bases, with 8 bases between. Germline CDR1 and CDR2: DFQATT and SNEGSKA (reference sequence). The length of the CDR3 is 12 residues. DNA for the CDR3: TGCAGTGCTAGTGAGCGATCAGATACGCAGTATTTT. Protein product: CSASERSDTQYF.

The chain combines TRBV15 with TRBJ2-5; TRBD2 agrees at 8 bases. CDR3 length equals 17 residues. Trimming took 0 bases from V and 2 from J; bases not matched to a gene: 8. Looked up from germline, CDR1 is LNHNV and CDR2 is YYDKDF (reference sequence). The CDR3, as DNA: TGTGCCACCAGCAGAGATTACGTGAGCGGGGGACAAGAGACCCAGTACTTC. It encodes CATSRDYVSGGQETQYF.

V is TRBV20-1 and J is TRBJ2-7; D is possibly TRBD1 or TRBD2 (8 bases each). The germline V gene has CDR1 DFQATT and CDR2 SNEGSKA (reference sequence). Trimming took 4 bases from V and 4 from J, leaving 17 bases between them. This CDR3 is 14 amino acids long. CDR3 DNA: TGCAGTGCTACCGGGAGGGACAGGATTTACGAGCAGTACTTC. Translation: CSATGRDRIYEQYF.

This chain uses TRBV29-1 with TRBJ1-1; D not certain. Germline-derived CDR1 and CDR2 are SQVTM and ANQGSEA. This CDR3 is 13 amino acids long. Trimming stripped 4 bases from V and 1 base from J, with 10 bases between. CDR3 nucleotide sequence: TGCAGCGTTGTAAGTTTGGGGAACACTGAAGCTTTCTTT. Translated: CSVVSLGNTEAFF.

The chain couples TRBV10-3 to TRBJ2-7; 8 nucleotides match TRBD2. This CDR3 spans 13 amino acids. Trimming cost V 8 bases and J 3 bases; bases outside gene matches: 6. CDR1 ENHRY and CDR2 SYGVKD come from the germline V gene. This CDR3 is CAIQRESIYEQYF. Here the CDR3 DNA reads TGTGCCATCCAGCGGGAGAGCATCTACGAGCAGTACTTC.

This clonotype was detected a few times. This chain joins TRBV29-1 and TRBJ1-4, with 7 bases identical to TRBD1. The CDR3 loop spans 12 amino acids. From germline, CDR1 is SQVTM and CDR2 ANQGSEA. J gave up 4 bases and V 5 bases, and 1 base lay outside the gene matches. For the CDR3, the DNA is TGCAGCGTTCGGGACAGTAATGAAAAACTGTTTTTT. Translation gives CSVRDSNEKLFF.

The V call is TRBV7-3, the J call TRBJ2-6; D ambiguous. The CDR3 is 15 amino acids. Germline lookup yields CDR1 SGHTA and CDR2 FQGTGA. V was pared by 1 base and J by 0 bases, with 4 bases between. In nucleotides, the CDR3 is TGTGCCAGCAGCTTAAAGGGCTCTGGGGCCAACGTCCTGACTTTC. This codes for CASSLKGSGANVLTF.

This clonotype was recorded a few times. The genes are TRBV20-1 and TRBJ2-1; D gene unclear. The V gene lost 0 bases and the J gene lost 2 bases, with 5 bases spanning the gap. Germline assignment: CDR1 DFQATT and CDR2 SNEGSKA (reference sequence). This CDR3 region has 13 residues. DNA for the CDR3: TGCAGTGCTAGAGAATGGGCCTACAATGAGCAGTTCTTC. It translates to CSAREWAYNEQFF.

This clonotype has just a few counts. V usage is TRBV28 and J usage is TRBJ2-7; D not resolved. In germline, CDR1 is MDHEN, CDR2 SYDVKM. This CDR3 has 12 amino acids. V lost 6 bases, J lost 4 bases, and 10 bases lay in between. For the CDR3, the DNA is TGTGCCAGCAGATTTACAGAGTACGAGCAGTACTTC. This codes for CASRFTEYEQYF.

This clonotype was detected only once. The CDR3 DNA follows: TGTGCCAGCAGCCAAGACTGGACAGGCAACAATGAGCAGTTCTTC. Protein product: CASSQDWTGNNEQFF. The rearrangement links TRBV3-1 to TRBJ2-1; 7 bases align to TRBD1. After removal of 0 bases from V and 5 bases from J, the junction contained 4 bases not matched to a gene. Germline V gene data show CDR1 as LGHDT and CDR2 as YNNKEL (reference sequence). This CDR3 is built from 15 residues.

In its sample, this clonotype was seen once. The rearrangement links TRBV3-1 to TRBJ2-7; tentatively, D is TRBD2 (6 bases). The V and J ends lost 0 bases and 5 bases respectively, with 11 bases between them. Germline lookup yields CDR1 LGHDT and CDR2 YNNKEL (reference sequence). The CDR3 contains 14 residues. In DNA form, the CDR3 reads TGTGCCAGCAGCCAAGATTCAGGGAGGCACGAGCAGTACTTC. This translates into CASSQDSGRHEQYF.

The V and J genes are TRBV6-6 and TRBJ2-5; 7 nucleotides agree with TRBD1. Germline V CDR1 and CDR2: MNHNY, SVGAGI (reference sequence). V lost 6 bases and J lost 1; bases outside the gene matches: 11. This CDR3 is 16 amino acids long. The CDR3: CASRGPSDRAQETQYF. In nucleotides, the CDR3 is TGTGCCAGCAGAGGACCCTCAGACAGGGCCCAAGAGACCCAGTACTTC.

A few counts support this clonotype. The rearrangement links TRBV7-9 to TRBJ2-7, with 15 bases that match TRBD2. The junction had 7 bases not matched to a gene; V was cut back by 4 bases and J by 3 bases. This CDR3 spans 17 amino acids. Germline V gene data show CDR1 as SEHNR and CDR2 as FQNEAQ (reference sequence). CDR3 region: CASSWGLAGGWGYEQYF. The CDR3 DNA is TGTGCCAGCAGCTGGGGACTAGCGGGAGGTTGGGGCTACGAGCAGTACTTC.

V and J are TRBV5-1 and TRBJ1-2, with D possibly being TRBD1 (5 bases). Germline CDR1 reads SGHRS; CDR2 reads YFSETQ. Trimming took 2 bases from V and 8 from J, leaving 19 bases between them. This CDR3 has 15 amino acids. The CDR3 DNA sequence: TGCGCCAGCAGCTTAGGCTCGGGGACCTTTGGGGGCTACACCTTC. Its translation: CASSLGSGTFGGYTF.

This clonotype has a handful of counts. The chain is built from TRBV6-1 and TRBJ1-2; 8 bases map to TRBD1. Unmatched junction bases numbered 4, after V lost 7 bases and J lost 0 bases. Germline-derived CDR1 and CDR2 are MNHNS and SASEGT. The CDR3 is 14 residues long. CDR3 in amino acids: CASNEGQANYGYTF. The DNA for the CDR3 is TGTGCCAGCAACGAGGGACAGGCTAACTATGGCTACACCTTC.

In this sample, this clonotype turned up a few times. The chain combines TRBV4-1 with TRBJ2-3; 10 nucleotides align to TRBD2. J gave up 4 bases and V 6 bases, and 7 bases lay outside the gene matches. The germline V gene encodes CDR1 MGHRA and CDR2 YSYEKL. This CDR3 comprises 15 residues. The chain's CDR3 is CASSPPSGGSDTQYF. DNA for the CDR3: TGCGCCAGCAGTCCCCCTAGCGGGGGCTCAGATACGCAGTATTTT.

The chain combines TRBV5-1 with TRBJ2-4, with D perhaps TRBD1 or TRBD2 (5 bases each). Trimming shortened V by 1 base and J by 0 bases, and 26 bases separated the two germline ends. This CDR3 is 21 amino acids long. Germline CDR1 SGHRS, CDR2 YFSETQ. This chain's CDR3 is CASSLIQPSRDRNLAKNIQYF. CDR3 bases: TGCGCCAGCAGCTTGATACAACCTTCCAGGGACCGTAACTTAGCCAAAAACATTCAGTACTTC.

J is TRBJ1-2 and V is TRBV9; 7 bases are shared with TRBD1. The CDR3 spans 16 residues. CDR1 and CDR2 from the germline V gene are SGDLS and YYNGEE. After removal of 3 bases from V and 4 bases from J, the junction contained 12 bases not matched to a gene. The chain's CDR3 is CASSAQEHDRAYGYTF. CDR3 DNA sequence: TGTGCCAGCAGCGCCCAAGAGCATGACAGGGCCTATGGCTACACCTTC.

The rearrangement uses TRBV5-5 and TRBJ1-1, with a tentative D call TRBD1 (5 bases). The germline V gene has CDR1 SGHKS and CDR2 YYEKEE (reference sequence). CDR3 length: 16 amino acids. V gave up 0 bases and J gave up 1 base, with 13 bases separating them. The CDR3: CASSLDKKGRNTEAFF. The CDR3 nucleotides are TGTGCCAGCAGCTTGGACAAAAAGGGGAGGAACACTGAAGCTTTCTTT. Combining the CDR3 with reference TRBV5-5 and TRBJ1-1 gives the whole variable domain DAGVTQSPTHLIKTRGQQVTLRCSPISGHKSVSWYQQVLGQGPQFIFQYYEKEERGRGNFPDRFSARQFPNYSSELNVNALLLGDSALYLCASSLDKKGRNTEAFFGQGTRLTVV.